This TCR beta chain was recorded in a study of blood T cell repertoires in COVID-19. The CDR3 sequence is 15 residues long. Trimming took off 4 bases at V and 4 bases at J, with 16 bases between the two ends. Germline values: CDR1 SGHTA, CDR2 FQGTGA. Generated by immunoSEQ multiplex PCR, the TCRdb table keeps only in-frame clones and is missing some. The table includes 160,000 or so clones, roughly 90% detected once. This clonotype was sampled from a woman in her 50s who had recovered from COVID-19. Specimen: PBMCs or T cells enriched from blood (not recorded which). This rearrangement joins TRBV7-3 to TRBJ2-5; D not resolved. The CDR3 DNA reads as TGTGCCAGCAGCTCCGGTCGGCGCGGATCAGAGACCCAGTACTTC. This codes for CASSSGRRGSETQYF.